This TCR beta chain was captured by sequencing in a study of response to subunit inactivated influenza vaccine. Study observations and caveats: Authors suggested each seasonal influenza vaccination recruits few new T cells.

The CDR3 runs 16 residues. Trimming cost V 3 bases and J 1 base; bases outside gene matches: 3. CDR1 SEHNR and CDR2 FQNEAQ come from the germline V gene (reference sequence). This clonotype was recorded a few times. Its matching antigen is unknown. Each CDR3 protein gets one entry after TCRdb re-called the RT-PCR reads with MiXCR. The sample yields 600,000 to 850,000 distinct CDR3 sequences, approximately 15% seen once. The chain couples TRBV7-9 to TRBJ2-1; TRBD2 agrees at 10 bases. The sequence was collected from a man aged 45-60 years who received an inactivated influenza vaccine. The specimen comprised PBMCs from blood, sampled 14 to 15 days before vaccination. The CDR3 reads CASSFLGLASYNEQFF. CDR3 DNA: TGTGCCAGCAGCTTTTTGGGACTAGCGTCCTACAATGAGCAGTTCTTC.